This T cell receptor beta chain originates from a study of blood T cell repertoires in COVID-19. Turning to the study itself: The study drew acute and convalescent COVID-19 samples from the United States, Italy and Spain.

Under the authors' procedure: Amplification from reference gene primers served as the basis for estimated nucleated cell counts. Assay used: immunoSEQ multiplex PCR; TCRdb lists only in-frame clones, some missing. V and J calls and clone size are copied from that table; D and trimming were computed from the DNA. The sample carries 280,000 or so clones, 90% recorded once. Participants, about 18 to 95 years old, spanned 25 or so US areas. Participant reports of clinical history set cohort assignment. The V end lost 6 bases, the J end lost 7 bases, and 13 bases lay between the germline ends. CDR1 and CDR2 (germline): MNHEY, SMNVEV (reference sequence). The CDR3 totals 12 residues.

The V call is TRBV27, the J call TRBJ2-7; D is possibly TRBD2 (5 bases). The TCR sequence derives from a woman between 18 and 29 years old with acute COVID-19. Sequenced input: PBMCs or T cells enriched from blood (not recorded which). The CDR3 protein is CASRQGWEEQYF. The CDR3 bases are TGTGCCAGCAGACAAGGGTGGGAGGAGCAGTACTTC.